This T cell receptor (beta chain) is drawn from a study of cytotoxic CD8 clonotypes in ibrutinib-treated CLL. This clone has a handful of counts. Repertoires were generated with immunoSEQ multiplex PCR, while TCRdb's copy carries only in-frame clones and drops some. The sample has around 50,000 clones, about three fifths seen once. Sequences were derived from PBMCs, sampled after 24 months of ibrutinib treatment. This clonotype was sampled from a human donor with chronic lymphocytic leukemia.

CDR3 loop: CASSLDSSYGYTF. The CDR3, as DNA: TGTGCCAGCAGCTTGGACAGCTCCTATGGCTACACCTTC. The rearrangement uses TRBV5-4 and TRBJ1-2, with D hard to call. Looked up from germline, CDR1 is SGHNT and CDR2 is YYREEE (reference sequence). This CDR3 comprises 13 residues. V was shortened by 0 bases and J by 4 bases, with 7 bases between the two germline ends. Looking up the rest from reference TRBV5-4 and TRBJ1-2 gives the full variable domain: ETGVTQSPTHLIKTRGQQVTLRCSSQSGHNTVSWYQQALGQGPQFIFQYYREEENGRGNFPPRFSGLQFPNYSSELNVNALELDDSALYLCASSLDSSYGYTFGSGTRLTVV.